This T cell receptor beta chain was captured by sequencing in a study of T cell repertoires in cytomegalovirus infection. Study in general: CMV infection plus the matching HLA type was flagged by public TCR beta signatures. Overall study results and limits: Individuals carrying CMV plus the relevant HLA were identified by cumulative frequency of public TCR beta families.

TCRdb re-analysed the reads in MiXCR, keeping a single row per CDR3 protein. The repertoire holds 310,000 or so distinct CDR3 sequences, with roughly 17% as singletons. This clonotype has at least ten counts. The target antigen is unknown. This CDR3 is 15 amino acids long. J was trimmed by 4 bases and V by 7 bases; bases with no gene match: 11. Germline-derived CDR1 and CDR2 are MNHNS and SASEGT. V and J are TRBV6-1 and TRBJ2-3, with 7 positions matching TRBD1. Sequencing used PBMCs. This sequence originates from a human donor in good health (CMV status not recorded). Some clones in this sample may be carry-over from other donors' samples. The CDR3 DNA follows: TGTGCCAGCACCTCAGGGGGTTCGGGGTCAGATACGCAGTATTTT. Translating it yields CASTSGGSGSDTQYF.